The clone carrying this T cell receptor beta chain was counted many times. The data were obtained in a study of molecular identifiers for immune sequencing clone quantification. TCRdb re-analysed the PCR reads in MiXCR, keeping a single row per CDR3 protein. This table holds over 600,000 distinct CDR3 sequences, approximately 20% found once. As CD8+CD4-CCR7+CD45RA+ cells, naive CD8 T cells were sorted. V lost 3 bases and J 2 bases, leaving 9 bases between the germline ends. The CDR3 sequence is 14 residues long. CDR1 and CDR2 from the germline V gene are MDHEN and SYDVKM. Sequenced material: naive CD8+ T cells from blood, with Jurkat cell RNA spiked in. As to subset: FACS-sorted CD8+CD4-CCR7+CD45RA+ naive T cells. The origin of this receptor is a human donor in good health. Some libraries in this study had Jurkat cell RNA spiked in. This chain connects TRBV28 to TRBJ2-3; D unresolved. This CDR3 reads CASSFSSLTDTQYF. The CDR3 coding sequence is TGTGCCAGCAGTTTCTCGAGTCTCACAGATACGCAGTATTTT.